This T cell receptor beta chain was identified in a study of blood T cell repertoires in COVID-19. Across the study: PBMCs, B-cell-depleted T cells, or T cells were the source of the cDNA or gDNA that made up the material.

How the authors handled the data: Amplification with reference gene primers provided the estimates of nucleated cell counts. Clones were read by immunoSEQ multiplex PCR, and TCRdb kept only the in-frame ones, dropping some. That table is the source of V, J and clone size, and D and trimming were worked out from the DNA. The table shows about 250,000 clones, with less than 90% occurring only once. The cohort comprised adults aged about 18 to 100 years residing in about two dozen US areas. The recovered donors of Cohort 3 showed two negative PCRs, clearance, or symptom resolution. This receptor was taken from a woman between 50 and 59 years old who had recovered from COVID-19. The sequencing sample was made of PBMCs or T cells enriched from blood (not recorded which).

CDR3 nucleotide sequence: TGTGCCAGCAGCCTCGTGGGGGGTTCTGGCTACACCTTC. This codes for CASSLVGGSGYTF. V gene TRBV28 combines with J gene TRBJ1-2; D may be TRBD1 (5 bases). The germline V gene has CDR1 MDHEN and CDR2 SYDVKM. The CDR3 has 13 residues. The germline V and J ends were trimmed by 6 bases and 7 bases, with 15 bases remaining between them.